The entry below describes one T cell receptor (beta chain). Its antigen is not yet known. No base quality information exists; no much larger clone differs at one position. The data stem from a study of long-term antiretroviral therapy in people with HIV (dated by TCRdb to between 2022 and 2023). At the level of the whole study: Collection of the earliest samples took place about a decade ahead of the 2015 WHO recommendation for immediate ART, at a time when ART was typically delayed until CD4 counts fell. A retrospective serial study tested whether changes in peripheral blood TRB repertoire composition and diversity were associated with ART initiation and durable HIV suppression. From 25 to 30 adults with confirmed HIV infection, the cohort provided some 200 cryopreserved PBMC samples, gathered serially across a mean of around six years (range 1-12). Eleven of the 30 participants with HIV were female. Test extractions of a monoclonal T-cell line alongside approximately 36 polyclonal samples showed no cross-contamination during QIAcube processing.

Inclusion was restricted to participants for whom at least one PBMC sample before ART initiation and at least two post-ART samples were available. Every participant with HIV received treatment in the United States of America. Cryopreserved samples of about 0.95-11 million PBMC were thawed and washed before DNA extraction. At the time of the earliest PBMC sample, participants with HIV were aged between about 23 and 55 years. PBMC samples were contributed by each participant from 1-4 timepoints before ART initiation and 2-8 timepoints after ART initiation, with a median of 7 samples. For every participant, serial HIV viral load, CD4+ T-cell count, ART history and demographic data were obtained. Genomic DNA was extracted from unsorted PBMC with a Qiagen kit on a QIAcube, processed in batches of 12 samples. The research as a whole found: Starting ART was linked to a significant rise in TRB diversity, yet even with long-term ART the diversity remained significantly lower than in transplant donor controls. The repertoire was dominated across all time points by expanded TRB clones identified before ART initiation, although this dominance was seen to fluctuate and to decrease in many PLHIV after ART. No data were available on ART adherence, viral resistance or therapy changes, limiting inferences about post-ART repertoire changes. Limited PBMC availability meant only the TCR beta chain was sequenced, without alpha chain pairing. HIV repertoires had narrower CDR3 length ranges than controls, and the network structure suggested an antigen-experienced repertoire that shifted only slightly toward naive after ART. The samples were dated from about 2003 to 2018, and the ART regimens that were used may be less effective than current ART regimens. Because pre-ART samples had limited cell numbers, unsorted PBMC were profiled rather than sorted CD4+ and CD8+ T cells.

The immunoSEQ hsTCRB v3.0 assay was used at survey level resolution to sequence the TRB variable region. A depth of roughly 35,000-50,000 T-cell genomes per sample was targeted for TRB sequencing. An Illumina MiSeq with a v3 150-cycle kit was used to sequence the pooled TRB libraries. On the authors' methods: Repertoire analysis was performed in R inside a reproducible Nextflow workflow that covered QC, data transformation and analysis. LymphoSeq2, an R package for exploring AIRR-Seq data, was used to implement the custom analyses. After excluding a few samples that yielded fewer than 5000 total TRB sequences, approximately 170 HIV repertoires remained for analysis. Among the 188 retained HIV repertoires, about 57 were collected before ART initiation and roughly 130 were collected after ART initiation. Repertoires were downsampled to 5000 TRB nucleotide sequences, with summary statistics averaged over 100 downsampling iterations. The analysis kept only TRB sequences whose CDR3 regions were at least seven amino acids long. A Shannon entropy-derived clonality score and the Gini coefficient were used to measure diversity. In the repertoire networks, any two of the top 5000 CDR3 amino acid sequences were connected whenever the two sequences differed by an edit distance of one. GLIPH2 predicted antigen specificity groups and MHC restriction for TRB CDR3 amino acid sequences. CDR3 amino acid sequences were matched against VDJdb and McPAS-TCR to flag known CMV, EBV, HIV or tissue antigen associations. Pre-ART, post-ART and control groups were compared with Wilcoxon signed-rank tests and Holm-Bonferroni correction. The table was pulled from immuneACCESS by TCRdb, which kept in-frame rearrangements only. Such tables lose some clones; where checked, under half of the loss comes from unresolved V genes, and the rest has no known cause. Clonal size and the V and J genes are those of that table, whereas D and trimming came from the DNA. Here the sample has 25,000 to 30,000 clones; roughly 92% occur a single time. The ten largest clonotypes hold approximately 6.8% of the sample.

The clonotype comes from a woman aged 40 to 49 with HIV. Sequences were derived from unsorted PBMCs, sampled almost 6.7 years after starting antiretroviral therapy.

The bases are TGTGCCAGTAGTGGTTCAGGGGATTCACCCCTCCACTTT. This sequence encodes CASSGSGDSPLHF. This chain joins TRBV19 to TRBJ1-6; the best D guess is TRBD1, with 6 bases matching. CDR1 and CDR2, looked up from the germline V gene (reference sequence), are LNHDA and SQIVND. The trim is 5 bases for V and 8 bases for J, with a gap of 10 bases between the germline ends. Its CDR3 holds 13 amino acids, cysteine through phenylalanine. Only the CDR3 DNA is retained, 39 bases long and in frame from the first base.